The source of this T cell receptor beta chain is a study of CD8 T cells in ankylosing spondylitis. Study-wide findings and caveats: Certain motif variants had earlier been reported in reactive arthritis synovial fluid and blood. Blood of patients with ankylosing spondylitis appeared to be characterized by a TCR beta motif of several highly homologous variants.

TCRdb reprocessed the 5' RACE reads via MiXCR and lists one record per CDR3 protein. The sample has about 420,000 distinct CDR3 sequences; 20% to 25% are singletons. The CDR3 spans 14 residues. CDR1 and CDR2 (germline): DFQATT, SNEGSKA (reference sequence). On this clonotype: What it recognizes is unknown.

This sequence joins TRBV20-1 and TRBJ1-2; D unresolved. The sample taken for sequencing was blood, either unsorted or a sorted T cell fraction (not recorded which). This TCR derives from a male donor with ankylosing spondylitis. In nucleotides, the CDR3 is TGCAGCGCAAACAGATTAGGGTCCGCCGGGGGCTACACCTTC. This translates into CSANRLGSAGGYTF.